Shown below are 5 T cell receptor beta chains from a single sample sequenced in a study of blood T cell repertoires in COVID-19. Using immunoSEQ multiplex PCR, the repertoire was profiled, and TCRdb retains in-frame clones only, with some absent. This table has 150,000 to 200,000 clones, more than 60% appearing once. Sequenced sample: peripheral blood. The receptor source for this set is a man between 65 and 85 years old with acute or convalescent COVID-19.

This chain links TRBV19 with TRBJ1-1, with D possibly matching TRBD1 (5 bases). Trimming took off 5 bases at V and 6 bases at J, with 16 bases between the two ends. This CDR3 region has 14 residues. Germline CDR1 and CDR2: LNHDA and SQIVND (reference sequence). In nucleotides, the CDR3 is TGTGCCAGTAGTTCGACAGCCTCAAGCGCTGAAGCTTTCTTT. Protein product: CASSSTASSAEAFF. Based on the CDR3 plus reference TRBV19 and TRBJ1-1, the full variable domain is DGGITQSPKYLFRKEGQNVTLSCEQNLNHDAMYWYRQDPGQGLRLIYYSQIVNDFQKGDIAEGYSVSREKKESFPLTVTSAQKNPTAFYLCASSSTASSAEAFFGQGTRLTVV.

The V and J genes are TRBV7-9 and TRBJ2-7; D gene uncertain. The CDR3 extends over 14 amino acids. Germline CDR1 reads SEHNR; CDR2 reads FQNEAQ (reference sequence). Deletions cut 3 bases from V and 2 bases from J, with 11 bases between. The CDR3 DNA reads TGTGCCAGCAGCTTCGGGTCTACTCCCTACGAGCAGTACTTC. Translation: CASSFGSTPYEQYF.

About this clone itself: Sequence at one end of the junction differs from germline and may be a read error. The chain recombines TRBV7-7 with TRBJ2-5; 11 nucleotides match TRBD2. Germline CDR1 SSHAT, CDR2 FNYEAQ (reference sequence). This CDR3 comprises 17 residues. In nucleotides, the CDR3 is TGTGCTAGCAGCTTAGGACAGGGGCTAGCGGGAGGAGAGACCCAGTACTTC. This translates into CASSLGQGLAGGETQYF. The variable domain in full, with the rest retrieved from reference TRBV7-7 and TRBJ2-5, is GAGVSQSPRYKVTKRGQDVTLRCDPISSHATLYWYQQALGQGPEFLTYFNYEAQPDKSGLPSDRFSAERPEGSISTLTIQRTEQRDSAMYRCASSLGQGLAGGETQYFGPGTRLLVL.

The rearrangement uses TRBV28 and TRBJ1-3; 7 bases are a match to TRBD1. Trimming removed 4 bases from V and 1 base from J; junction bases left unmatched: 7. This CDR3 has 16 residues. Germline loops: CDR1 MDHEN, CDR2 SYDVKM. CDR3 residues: CASSSLDRYSGNTIYF. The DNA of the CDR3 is TGTGCCAGCAGTTCCTTGGACAGGTATTCTGGAAACACCATATATTTT.

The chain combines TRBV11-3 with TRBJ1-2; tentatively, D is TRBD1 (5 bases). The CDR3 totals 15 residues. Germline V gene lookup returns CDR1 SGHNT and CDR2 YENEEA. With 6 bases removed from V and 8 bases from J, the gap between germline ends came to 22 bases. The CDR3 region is CASSRGGDRTGGYTF. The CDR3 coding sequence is TGTGCCAGCAGTAGAGGCGGGGACCGTACGGGGGGCTACACCTTC.